This T cell receptor (beta chain) was observed in a study of cytomegalovirus exposure and HLA in healthy donors. General study results and limits: Analyzed later, association rates of TCRs varied across HLA loci, with DRB1 most and HLA-C fewest. A later analysis linked a missense variant in DCLRE1C to the trimming of TCR beta V and J genes. An assumption of roughly uniform sequencing depth across donors underlay the presence/absence analyses. In a later analysis, several top co-occurrence clusters appeared linked to parvovirus B19, influenza, CMV and Epstein-Barr virus.

Primers for the PCR totalled 60 Vbeta and 13 Jbeta. Libraries were prepared by immunoSEQ multiplex PCR; TCRdb keeps only in-frame clonotypes and omits some of them. The table includes some 180,000 clones, roughly 77% detected once. On this clone itself: Its antigen is not known.

The sequenced material came from PBMCs. The receptor was derived from a woman under 40 in good health and CMV-seropositive.

As DNA, the CDR3 is TGTGCCAGCAGCGGACGCGGGGGAAACACCATATATTTT. This translates into CASSGRGGNTIYF. This chain joins TRBV11-2 and TRBJ1-3; unclear D gene. The CDR3 has 13 residues. Between the trimmed V and J ends, which lost 5 bases and 4 bases, there was a span of 9 bases. Per germline, CDR1 SGHAT and CDR2 FQNNGV.